The 22 T cell receptor beta chains presented below share a single source sample, sequenced in a study of HIV-infected children after antiretroviral therapy interruption. Indicated treatment: PENTA 11 planned treatment interruption arm or continuous ART arm. Unique molecular identifiers were included in an RNA-based 3' RACE TCR library. TCRdb fed the 3' RACE reads into MiXCR, producing one record per CDR3 protein. The repertoire holds more than 35,000 distinct CDR3 sequences, with around 7% as singletons. The sample was CD45RA+ CD4+ T cells from PBMCs, pooled from several time points, taken from a donor given antiretroviral therapy, either interrupted or continuous. Subset given: naive CD4+ CD45RA+ CD45RO- T cells. The origin of the receptors is a pool of human donors with HIV.

A remark on this clonotype: This may stem from a read error, because a much larger clone lies one nucleotide away. CDR3: CATSQETGGYGYTF. CDR3 in DNA: TGCGCCACCAGCCAAGAGACAGGGGGATATGGCTACACCTTC. The chain carries TRBV4-1 and TRBJ1-2; 9 positions match TRBD1. The V gene's germline CDR1 is MGHRA and CDR2 YSYEKL. The CDR3 has 14 residues.

This clonotype came up many times. This chain uses TRBV21-1 with TRBJ2-3; the DNA was not compared with TRBD1, the D call given in the table. TRBV21-1 counts as a pseudogene. The CDR3 contains 15 residues. CDR3 nucleotide sequence: TGTGCCAGCAGTCCCTACAGGGGAAGTGCAGAAACGCTGTATTTT. This translates into CASSPYRGSAETLYF.

This clonotype was picked up many times. V gene TRBV2 combines with J gene TRBJ2-7; the D gene is possibly TRBD2 (6 bases). V lost 8 bases and J 1 base, leaving 9 bases between the germline ends. Germline V lookup: CDR1 SNHLY, CDR2 FYNNEI. The CDR3 loop spans 12 amino acids. The CDR3, as DNA: TGTGCCAGCCGGGACTTTTCCTACGAGCAGTACTTC. Protein: CASRDFSYEQYF. Using reference TRBV2 and TRBJ2-7 for the parts outside the CDR3, the full variable domain is EPEVTQTPSHQVTQMGQEVILRCVPISNHLYFYWYRQILGQKVEFLVSFYNNEISEKSEIFDDQFSVERPDGSNFTLKIRSTKLEDSAMYFCASRDFSYEQYFGPGTRLTVT.

This clonotype was seen repeatedly, ten times or more. The chain recombines TRBV3-1 with TRBJ2-3; 12 bases align to TRBD2. The CDR3 runs to 16 residues. V trimming: 4 bases; J trimming: 0 bases; junction bases outside the gene matches: 2. CDR1 is LGHDT, CDR2 YNNKEL, per germline (reference sequence). In DNA, the CDR3 is TGTGCCAGCAGCCCGACTAGCGGGGGTAGCACAGATACGCAGTATTTT. Translating it yields CASSPTSGGSTDTQYF.

This clonotype was recorded at least ten times. The chain carries TRBV3-2 and TRBJ1-5; the table's D call, TRBD1, has no DNA check behind it. TRBV3-2 is labeled a pseudogene. The CDR3 runs 15 residues. The CDR3 nucleotides read TGTGCCAAACGGCAGTGCTCCCGGGGCAATCAGCCCCAGCATTTT. Translated: CAKRQCSRGNQPQHF.

In this sample, this clonotype turned up a few times. This chain connects TRBV30 to TRBJ2-7; TRBD1 agrees at 9 bases. CDR3 length: 14 amino acids. J was trimmed by 0 bases and V by 5 bases; bases with no gene match: 5. The V gene's germline CDR1 is GTSNPN and CDR2 SVGIG (reference sequence). CDR3 loop: CAWVGQGSSYEQYF. As DNA, the CDR3 is TGTGCCTGGGTCGGACAGGGGAGCTCCTACGAGCAGTACTTC.

This chain joins TRBV20-1 and TRBJ2-1; D is uncertain. Germline loops: CDR1 DFQATT, CDR2 SNEGSKA (reference sequence). Trimming removed 6 bases at V and 0 bases at J, with 15 bases between. This CDR3 has 15 amino acids. The CDR3 spells CSAFIAPSSYNEQFF. The DNA of the CDR3 is TGCAGTGCCTTCATAGCTCCTAGCTCCTACAATGAGCAGTTCTTC.

Ten or more counts support this clonotype. The V gene is TRBV6-5, the J gene TRBJ2-5, with D possibly TRBD1 on 6 matching bases. CDR1 is MNHEY, CDR2 SVGAGI, per germline. The length of the CDR3 is 15 residues. The ends were cut back, 6 bases at V and 9 bases at J, with 23 bases in the middle. In DNA, the CDR3 is TGTGCCAGCAGCCCCTCCGGACAGACGTATGCGTCCCAGTACTTC. Translation: CASSPSGQTYASQYF.

The table lists this clonotype with many counts. The V call is TRBV4-3, the J call TRBJ2-7; D gene unclear. The V gene's germline CDR1 is LGHNA and CDR2 YSLEER. Between the trimmed V and J ends, which lost 1 base and 4 bases, there was a span of 17 bases. The CDR3 consists of 16 residues. The CDR3 protein is CASSQVLLPTSYEQYF. The CDR3 nucleotides read TGCGCCAGCAGCCAAGTGCTACTCCCTACGTCTTACGAGCAGTACTTC.

This clonotype was counted between two and nine times. The chain recombines TRBV2 with TRBJ2-1; 9 bases agree with TRBD1. Germline CDR1 and CDR2: SNHLY and FYNNEI. The CDR3 covers 15 residues. The V and J ends lost 7 bases and 0 bases, in that order; junction bases with no gene match: 4. The CDR3 protein is CASKDRGFSYNEQFF. The CDR3 DNA follows: TGTGCCAGCAAGGACAGGGGCTTCTCCTACAATGAGCAGTTCTTC.

This clonotype has at least ten counts. The gene calls are TRBV7-2 and TRBJ2-3; D gene unclear. CDR1 is SGHTA and CDR2 is FQGNSA in the germline V gene. This CDR3 is built from 14 residues. The V gene lost 2 bases and the J gene lost 2 bases, with 8 bases spanning the gap. The CDR3 sequence is CASSLPGITDTQYF. Here the CDR3 DNA reads TGTGCCAGCAGCTTACCGGGTATCACAGATACGCAGTATTTT.

There are a few counts of this clonotype. The rearrangement links TRBV6-5 to TRBJ1-2; D is uncertain. The V end was cut by 6 bases, the J end by 6 bases, with 8 bases between. CDR1 and CDR2 from the germline V gene are MNHEY and SVGAGI. The CDR3 contains 11 residues. CDR3 residues: CASSGSDGYTF. In nucleotides, the CDR3 is TGTGCCAGCAGCGGTAGCGATGGCTACACCTTC.

This clonotype was picked up many times. J is TRBJ2-1 and V is TRBV7-2; D is uncertain. The V gene's germline CDR1 is SGHTA and CDR2 FQGNSA. Trimming stripped 5 bases from V and 3 bases from J, with 2 bases between. The CDR3 has 11 residues. CDR3 residues: CASSDYNEQFF. CDR3 sequence (DNA): TGTGCCAGCAGCGACTACAATGAGCAGTTCTTC.

This clonotype has a count of ten or more. The chain joins TRBV15 to TRBJ1-5, with TRBD1 as a possible D gene (5 bases). V dropped 0 bases and J dropped 2 bases, with 14 bases sitting between them. This CDR3 region has 17 residues. Germline CDR1 LNHNV, CDR2 YYDKDF (reference sequence). For the CDR3, the DNA is TGTGCCACCAGCAGAGACCAGGGAGGGGTAGGCAATCAGCCCCAGCATTTT. This encodes CATSRDQGGVGNQPQHF.

This clonotype occurred many times. The chain uses TRBV5-1 and TRBJ2-3, with 9 bases identical to TRBD1. Trimming cost V 6 bases and J 3 bases; bases outside gene matches: 8. This CDR3 spans 15 amino acids. CDR1 is SGHRS and CDR2 is YFSETQ in the germline V gene. CDR3 in amino acids: CASTRWGTGTDTQYF. CDR3 bases: TGCGCCAGCACCAGGTGGGGGACAGGGACAGATACGCAGTATTTT. Using reference TRBV5-1 and TRBJ2-3 for the parts outside the CDR3, the full variable domain is KAGVTQTPRYLIKTRGQQVTLSCSPISGHRSVSWYQQTPGQGLQFLFEYFSETQRNKGNFPGRFSGRQFSNSRSEMNVSTLELGDSALYLCASTRWGTGTDTQYFGPGTRLTVL.

The CDR3 loop reads CASSLGGVISETQYF. CDR3 nucleotides: TGCGCCAGCAGCTTGGGCGGAGTGATATCAGAGACCCAGTACTTC. The chain is built from TRBV5-1 and TRBJ2-5; D is undetermined. CDR1 and CDR2 (germline): SGHRS, YFSETQ. V was shortened by 0 bases and J by 4 bases, with 13 bases between the two germline ends. This CDR3 has 15 residues.

This clonotype was recorded at least ten times. Compared with germline, one end of the junction differs, possibly owing to a read error. The chain joins TRBV4-1 to TRBJ1-6; 8 bases are a match to TRBD1. Germline V gene data show CDR1 as MGHRA and CDR2 as YSYEKL. The CDR3 has 15 amino acids. In DNA, the CDR3 is TGTGCCAGCAGCCAAGGACAGGGCTATAATTCGCCCCTCTACTTT. Amino acid sequence: CASSQGQGYNSPLYF.

Many counts were recorded for this clonotype. The chain employs TRBV14 and TRBJ1-2; a possible D gene is TRBD1 (5 bases). The CDR3 sequence is 13 residues long. CDR1 and CDR2 from the germline V gene are SGHDN and FVKESK. Trimming pared 1 base from V and 7 bases from J, leaving 10 bases between. The CDR3 sequence is CASSQGTGVGYTF. CDR3 in DNA: TGTGCCAGCAGCCAAGGCACAGGAGTTGGCTACACCTTC.

This clonotype was observed at least ten times. The chain couples TRBV11-2 to TRBJ2-7, with TRBD1 identical over 8 bases. The CDR3 spans 14 residues. The J segment lost 2 bases and the V segment lost 5 bases, leaving 5 bases of the junction unmatched. Germline V gene sequence: CDR1 SGHAT, CDR2 FQNNGV. The CDR3 sequence: CASSPRQGPYEQYF. The DNA of the CDR3 is TGTGCCAGCAGCCCGAGACAGGGGCCCTACGAGCAGTACTTC. Variable domain in full (rest from reference TRBV11-2 and TRBJ2-7): EAGVAQSPRYKIIEKRQSVAFWCNPISGHATLYWYQQILGQGPKLLIQFQNNGVVDDSQLPKDRFSAERLKGVDSTLKIQPAKLEDSAVYLCASSPRQGPYEQYFGPGTRLTVT.

The chain recombines TRBV12-3 or TRBV12-4 with TRBJ2-3; D remains ambiguous. The V end lost 3 bases, the J end lost 4 bases, and 2 bases lay between the germline ends. This CDR3 has 11 residues. CDR3 bases: TGTGCCAGCAGTTTGGCAGATACGCAGTATTTT. It specifies CASSLADTQYF.

This chain connects TRBV28 to TRBJ2-7, with TRBD2 as a possible D gene (5 bases). Germline lookup yields CDR1 MDHEN and CDR2 SYDVKM. Trimming took 6 bases from V and 4 from J, leaving 13 bases between them. The CDR3 runs to 13 residues. The CDR3 region has the DNA TGTGCCAGCAGCCCGGGAAGGTCTTACGAGCAGTACTTC. Protein: CASSPGRSYEQYF.

Comments on this clonotype: One end of the junction does not line up with germline, which may come from a read error. J is TRBJ1-6 and V is TRBV4-2; D possibly corresponds to TRBD1 (6 bases). The CDR3 sequence is 16 residues long. From germline, CDR1 is LGHNA and CDR2 YNFKEQ. This chain's CDR3 is CASSQDPGAENSPLYF. CDR3 coding DNA: TGTGCCAGCAGCCAAGATCCGGGGGCGGAGAATTCGCCCCTCTACTTT.